The 6 T cell receptor beta chains reported below all come from one sample, sequenced in a study of a mutant IDH1 vaccine in newly diagnosed glioma. The table came from immunoSEQ multiplex PCR; TCRdb's copy has only in-frame clones and leaves some out. This sample has tens of thousands of clones, with 70% to 85% found just once. Time point given: week 47, end of study. Vaccinated patients received 300 ug of mutant IDH1 20-mer peptide per dose, with topical imiquimod. These receptors lack a known antigen. Source: PBMCs, taken from a glioma patient whose treatment included an IDH1 peptide vaccine. The receptors shown here come from a woman between 40 and 50 years old with glioma. Some clones in this sample may be carry-over from other donors' samples.

CDR3 sequence reads: CASSTTGPQHF. The CDR3 DNA reads TGTGCCAGCAGCACAACGGGGCCCCAGCATTTT. The genes are TRBV7-8 and TRBJ1-5; D is unresolved. Deletions cut 5 bases from V and 9 bases from J, with 8 bases between. From germline, CDR1 is SGHVS and CDR2 FQNEAQ. CDR3 size: 11 residues.

The chain combines TRBV30 with TRBJ1-1, with D hard to call. The CDR3 sequence is 13 residues long. CDR1 and CDR2 from the germline V gene are GTSNPN and SVGIG (reference sequence). Trimming shortened V by 3 bases and J by 5 bases, and 13 bases separated the two germline ends. The CDR3 nucleotides read TGTGCCTGGAGACCCTCGGGGAGGACTGAAGCTTTCTTT. Protein: CAWRPSGRTEAFF.

The chain combines TRBV4-3 with TRBJ2-7; 8 nucleotides match TRBD2. Germline CDR1 LGHNA, CDR2 YSLEER. V was pared by 0 bases and J by 2 bases, with 6 bases of the junction left unmatched. The CDR3 extends over 16 amino acids. CDR3 loop: CASSQDPGGGTYEQYF. CDR3 sequence (DNA): TGCGCCAGCAGCCAAGATCCGGGGGGGGGTACCTACGAGCAGTACTTC.

The CDR3 is CASSRTGWFTEAFF. DNA for the CDR3: TGTGCCAGCAGCCGGACAGGGTGGTTCACTGAAGCTTTCTTT. This chain joins TRBV25-1 and TRBJ1-1, with 8 bases aligning to TRBD1. CDR1 is MGHDK, CDR2 SYGVNS, per germline. Germline trimming cut 6 bases from V and 4 bases from J; bases unmatched to any gene: 7. This CDR3 is 14 amino acids long.

V is TRBV6-1 and J is TRBJ1-1, with 7 nucleotides matching TRBD1. Losses at the gene ends were 6 bases for V and 1 base for J; bases not matched to a gene: 5. CDR1 is MNHNS and CDR2 is SASEGT in the germline V gene. The CDR3 is 14 residues long. The CDR3 bases are TGTGCCAGCAGCGCACAGGGGAAGAACACTGAAGCTTTCTTT. This codes for CASSAQGKNTEAFF.

The V gene is TRBV6-1, the J gene TRBJ2-5; the D is unclear. The last part of the DNA fits TRBJ2-7 better; the J call may be wrong. Germline values: CDR1 MNHNS, CDR2 SASEGT. CDR3 size: 17 residues. This CDR3 reads CASSEGSLLLKDYEQYF. The DNA of the CDR3 is TGTGCCAGCAGTGAAGGGAGCCTTCTCCTGAAGGACTACGAGCAGTACTTC.